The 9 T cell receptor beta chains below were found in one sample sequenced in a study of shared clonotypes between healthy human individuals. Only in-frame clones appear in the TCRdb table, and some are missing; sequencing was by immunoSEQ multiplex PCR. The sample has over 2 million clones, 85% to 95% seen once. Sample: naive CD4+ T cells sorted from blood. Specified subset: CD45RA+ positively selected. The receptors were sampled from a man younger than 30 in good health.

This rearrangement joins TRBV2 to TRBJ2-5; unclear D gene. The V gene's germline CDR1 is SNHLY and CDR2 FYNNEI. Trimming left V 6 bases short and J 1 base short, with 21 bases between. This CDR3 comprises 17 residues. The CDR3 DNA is TGTGCCAGCAGAGCAATGCTCCCTGGGTCCAGCCAAGAGACCCAGTACTTC. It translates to CASRAMLPGSSQETQYF.

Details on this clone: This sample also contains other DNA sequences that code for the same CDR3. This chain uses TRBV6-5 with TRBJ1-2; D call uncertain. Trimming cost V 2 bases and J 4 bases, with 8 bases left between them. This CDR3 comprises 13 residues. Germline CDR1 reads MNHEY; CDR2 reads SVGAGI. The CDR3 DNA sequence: TGTGCCAGCAGTTACAGGGCGGGCTATGGCTACACCTTC. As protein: CASSYRAGYGYTF.

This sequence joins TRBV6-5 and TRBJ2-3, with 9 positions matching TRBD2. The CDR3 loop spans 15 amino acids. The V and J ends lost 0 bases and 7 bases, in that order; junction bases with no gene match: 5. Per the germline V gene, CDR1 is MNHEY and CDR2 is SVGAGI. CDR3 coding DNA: TGTGCCAGCAGTTACTCGTCAGCGGGAGGAAATACGCAGTATTTT. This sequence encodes CASSYSSAGGNTQYF.

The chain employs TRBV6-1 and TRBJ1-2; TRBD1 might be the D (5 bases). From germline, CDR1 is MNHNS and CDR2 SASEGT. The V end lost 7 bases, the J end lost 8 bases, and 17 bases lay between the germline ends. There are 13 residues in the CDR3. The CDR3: CASTAPGRDGYTF. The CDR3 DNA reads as TGTGCCAGCACGGCCCCGGGCAGGGACGGCTACACCTTC.

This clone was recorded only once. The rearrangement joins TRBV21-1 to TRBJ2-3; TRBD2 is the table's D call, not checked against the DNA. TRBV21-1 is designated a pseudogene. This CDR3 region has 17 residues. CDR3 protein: CASSRRGSQGGSDTQYF. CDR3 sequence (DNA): TGTGCCAGCAGCAGAAGAGGAAGTCAGGGAGGGTCAGATACGCAGTATTTT.

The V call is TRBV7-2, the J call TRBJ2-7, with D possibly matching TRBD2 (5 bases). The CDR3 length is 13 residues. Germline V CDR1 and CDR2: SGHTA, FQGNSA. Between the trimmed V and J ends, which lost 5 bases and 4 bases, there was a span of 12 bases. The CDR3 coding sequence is TGTGCCAGCAGCGAGGGCCCTCGATACGAGCAGTACTTC. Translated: CASSEGPRYEQYF.

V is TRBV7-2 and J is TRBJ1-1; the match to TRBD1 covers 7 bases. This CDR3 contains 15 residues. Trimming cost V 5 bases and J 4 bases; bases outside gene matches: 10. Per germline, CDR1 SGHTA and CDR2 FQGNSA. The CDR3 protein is CASSPKTGMGTEAFF. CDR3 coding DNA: TGTGCCAGCAGCCCTAAGACAGGGATGGGCACTGAAGCTTTCTTT. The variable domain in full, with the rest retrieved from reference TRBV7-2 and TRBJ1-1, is GAGVSQSPSNKVTEKGKDVELRCDPISGHTALYWYRQSLGQGLEFLIYFQGNSAPDKSGLPSDRFSAERTGGSVSTLTIQRTQQEDSAVYLCASSPKTGMGTEAFFGQGTRLTVV.

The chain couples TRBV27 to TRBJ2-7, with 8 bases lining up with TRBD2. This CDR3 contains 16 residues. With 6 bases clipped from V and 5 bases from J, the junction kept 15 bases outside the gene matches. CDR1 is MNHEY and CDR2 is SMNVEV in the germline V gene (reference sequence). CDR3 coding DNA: TGTGCCAGCAGGAGGGGCGGCGGGGGGATTTGGAACGAGCAGTACTTC. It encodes CASRRGGGGIWNEQYF.

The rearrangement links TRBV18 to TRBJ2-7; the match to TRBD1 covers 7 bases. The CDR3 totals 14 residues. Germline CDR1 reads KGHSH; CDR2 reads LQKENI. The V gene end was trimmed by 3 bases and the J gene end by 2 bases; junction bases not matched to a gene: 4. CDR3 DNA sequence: TGTGCCAGCTCACCGGCCGGGACAGCCTACGAGCAGTACTTC. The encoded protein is CASSPAGTAYEQYF.